One sample yielded the 11 T cell receptor beta chains listed below, sequenced in a study of T-cell memory formation after mild COVID-19. TCRdb reprocessed the 5' RACE reads via MiXCR and lists one record per CDR3 protein. The table includes under 600,000 distinct CDR3 sequences, less than 25% detected once. Input material: PBMCs or a T cell subset sorted from them (not recorded which). These receptors all stem from an adult woman who had mild COVID-19 (a few samples of this study predate the infection). Cell type and time point are not known.

V usage is TRBV27 and J usage is TRBJ2-7, with D perhaps matching TRBD1 (6 bases). Trimming took off 2 bases at V and 6 bases at J, with 11 bases between the two ends. The germline V gene encodes CDR1 MNHEY and CDR2 SMNVEV (reference sequence). This CDR3 has 13 residues. The CDR3 here is CASSLQGWSEQYF. The CDR3 DNA is TGTGCCAGCAGTTTACAGGGGTGGAGCGAGCAGTACTTC.

V is TRBV4-1 and J is TRBJ1-2, with 9 bases fitting TRBD1. The germline V gene has CDR1 MGHRA and CDR2 YSYEKL. The CDR3 sequence is 15 residues long. Unmatched junction bases numbered 6, after V lost 2 bases and J lost 5 bases. DNA of the CDR3: TGCGCCAGCAGCCAAACGGGACAGGGTGGATATGGCTACACCTTC. Translated: CASSQTGQGGYGYTF.

This clonotype was seen a handful of times. This chain uses TRBV6-2 or TRBV6-3 with TRBJ2-3, with 10 bases that match TRBD2. The trim removed 4 bases at V and 6 bases at J, leaving 10 bases unmatched. Germline CDR1 is MNHEY and CDR2 is SVGEGT. This CDR3 comprises 16 residues. CDR3 sequence (DNA): TGTGCCAGCAGTTCCCCAAGCGGGAGGGCGTCGGATACGCAGTATTTT. Its protein is CASSSPSGRASDTQYF.

This clonotype was found many times. The V and J genes are TRBV18 and TRBJ2-2, with D perhaps matching TRBD1 (6 bases). V was pared by 4 bases and J by 5 bases, with 8 bases between. This CDR3 region has 13 residues. Germline V gene lookup returns CDR1 KGHSH and CDR2 LQKENI. The CDR3 nucleotides are TGTGCCAGCTCACGAACAGGGACCGGGGAGCTGTTTTTT. This encodes CASSRTGTGELFF.

This clonotype showed up just a few times. The V and J genes are TRBV5-1 and TRBJ1-1; possible D gene TRBD1, 6 bases. V lost 4 bases and J lost 5, with 15 bases in between. The germline V gene encodes CDR1 SGHRS and CDR2 YFSETQ. The length of the CDR3 is 14 residues. CDR3 sequence: CASSAWGRGTEAFF. The CDR3 DNA reads TGCGCCAGCAGCGCATGGGGGCGGGGGACTGAAGCTTTCTTT.

CDR3 sequence reads: CATSSRWAQETQYF. CDR3 nucleotides: TGTGCCACCAGCAGCCGATGGGCCCAAGAGACCCAGTACTTC. The chain couples TRBV15 to TRBJ2-5; D remains unclear. Trimming stripped 3 bases from V and 1 base from J, with 9 bases between. Germline V gene lookup returns CDR1 LNHNV and CDR2 YYDKDF (reference sequence). This CDR3 is 14 amino acids long.

This chain connects TRBV24-1 to TRBJ2-3, with no clear D. Germline CDR1 is KGHDR and CDR2 is SFDVKD. The CDR3 length is 11 residues. V was pared by 10 bases and J by 5 bases, with 9 bases between. The CDR3 DNA is TGTGCCACTGCGGTGGGAGATACGCAGTATTTT. Translated: CATAVGDTQYF.

Only one count was recorded for this clonotype. The chain carries TRBV29-1 and TRBJ2-6; maybe TRBD1 (5 bases). Germline V gene lookup returns CDR1 SQVTM and CDR2 ANQGSEA. This CDR3 is 16 amino acids long. V dropped 6 bases and J dropped 0 bases, with 15 bases sitting between them. The CDR3 nucleotides are TGCAGCGTCTCAGACAGTATTTCCTCTGGGGCCAACGTCCTGACTTTC. It yields the protein CSVSDSISSGANVLTF.

In this sample, this clonotype turned up a few times. An end of the junction does not agree with germline; a read error may underlie this. This sequence joins TRBV6-1 and TRBJ1-1; possibly TRBD1 for D (5 bases). CDR3 length equals 11 residues. The germline gives CDR1 MNHNS, CDR2 SASEGT. For the CDR3, the DNA is TGTGCCAGCACCCTGGACACAGAAGCTTTCTTT. This gives the protein CASTLDTEAFF.

The chain recombines TRBV6-6 with TRBJ2-5; no definite D call. V lost 5 bases to trimming and J lost 2 bases, with 12 bases between them. There are 14 residues in the CDR3. Germline V gene data show CDR1 as MNHNY and CDR2 as SVGAGI (reference sequence). CDR3 residues: CASSPSEIQETQYF. The CDR3, as DNA: TGTGCCAGCAGTCCTTCAGAGATTCAAGAGACCCAGTACTTC.

This clonotype was recorded at least ten times. This chain connects TRBV7-3 to TRBJ2-3; D unresolved. The CDR3 length is 12 residues. Trimming took 2 bases from V and 4 from J, leaving 4 bases between them. In germline, CDR1 is SGHTA, CDR2 FQGTGA. CDR3 loop: CASSLSADTQYF. The CDR3 DNA follows: TGTGCCAGCAGCTTATCGGCAGATACGCAGTATTTT. Variable domain in full (rest from reference TRBV7-3 and TRBJ2-3): GAGVSQTPSNKVTEKGKYVELRCDPISGHTALYWYRQSLGQGPEFLIYFQGTGAADDSGLPNDRFFAVRPEGSVSTLKIQRTERGDSAVYLCASSLSADTQYFGPGTRLTVL.